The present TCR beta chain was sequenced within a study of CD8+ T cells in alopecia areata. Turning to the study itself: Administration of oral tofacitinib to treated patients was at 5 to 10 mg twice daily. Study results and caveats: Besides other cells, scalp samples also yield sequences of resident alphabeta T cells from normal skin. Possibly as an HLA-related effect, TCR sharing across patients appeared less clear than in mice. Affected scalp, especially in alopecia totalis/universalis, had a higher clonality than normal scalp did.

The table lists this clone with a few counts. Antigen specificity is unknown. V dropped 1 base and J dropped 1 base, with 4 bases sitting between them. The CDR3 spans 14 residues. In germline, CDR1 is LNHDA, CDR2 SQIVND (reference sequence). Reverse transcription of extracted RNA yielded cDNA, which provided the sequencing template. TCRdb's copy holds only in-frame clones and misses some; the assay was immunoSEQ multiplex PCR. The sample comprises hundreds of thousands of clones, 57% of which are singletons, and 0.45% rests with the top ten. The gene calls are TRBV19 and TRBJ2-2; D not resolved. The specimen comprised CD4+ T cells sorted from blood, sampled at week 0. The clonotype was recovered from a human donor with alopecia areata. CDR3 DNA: TGTGCCAGTAGTATAGGACTGAACACCGGGGAGCTGTTTTTT. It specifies CASSIGLNTGELFF.